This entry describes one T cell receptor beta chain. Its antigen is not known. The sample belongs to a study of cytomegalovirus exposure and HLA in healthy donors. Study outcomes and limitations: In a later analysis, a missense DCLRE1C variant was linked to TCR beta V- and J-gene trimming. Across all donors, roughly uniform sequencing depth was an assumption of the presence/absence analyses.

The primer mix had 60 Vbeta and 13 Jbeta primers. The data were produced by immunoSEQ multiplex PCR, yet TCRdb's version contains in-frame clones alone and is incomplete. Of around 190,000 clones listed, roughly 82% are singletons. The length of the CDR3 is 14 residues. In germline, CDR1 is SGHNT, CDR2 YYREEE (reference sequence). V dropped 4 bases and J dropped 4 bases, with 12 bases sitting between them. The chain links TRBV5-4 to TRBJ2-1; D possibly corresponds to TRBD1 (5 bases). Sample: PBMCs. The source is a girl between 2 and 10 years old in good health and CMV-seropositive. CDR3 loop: CASSKEGAYNEQFF. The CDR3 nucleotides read TGTGCCAGCAGCAAAGAAGGGGCTTACAATGAGCAGTTCTTC.